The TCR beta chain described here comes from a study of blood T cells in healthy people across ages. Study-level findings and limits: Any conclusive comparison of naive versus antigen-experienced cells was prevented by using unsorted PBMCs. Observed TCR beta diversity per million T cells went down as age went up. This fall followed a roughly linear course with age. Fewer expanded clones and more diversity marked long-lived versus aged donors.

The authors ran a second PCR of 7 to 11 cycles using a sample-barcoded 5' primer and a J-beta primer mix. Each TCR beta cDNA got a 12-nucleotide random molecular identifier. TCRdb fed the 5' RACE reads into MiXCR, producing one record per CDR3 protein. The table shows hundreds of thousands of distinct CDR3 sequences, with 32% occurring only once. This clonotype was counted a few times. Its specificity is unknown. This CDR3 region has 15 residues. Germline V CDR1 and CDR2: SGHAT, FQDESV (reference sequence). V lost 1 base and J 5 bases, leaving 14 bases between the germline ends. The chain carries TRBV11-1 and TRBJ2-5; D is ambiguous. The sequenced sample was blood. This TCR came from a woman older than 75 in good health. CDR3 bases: TGTGCCAGCAGCTTAGTATCCCGATACCGGGAGACCCAGTACTTC. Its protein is CASSLVSRYRETQYF.